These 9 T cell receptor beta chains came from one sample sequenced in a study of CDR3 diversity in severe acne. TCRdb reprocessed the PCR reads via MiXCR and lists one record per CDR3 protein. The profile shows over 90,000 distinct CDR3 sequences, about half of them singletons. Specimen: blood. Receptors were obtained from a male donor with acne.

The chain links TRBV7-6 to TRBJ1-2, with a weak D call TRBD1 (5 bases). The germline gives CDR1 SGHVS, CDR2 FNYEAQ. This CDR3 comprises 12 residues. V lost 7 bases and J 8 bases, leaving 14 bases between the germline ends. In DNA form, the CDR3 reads TGTGCCAGCACCTCCGGGACTCCGGGCTACACCTTC. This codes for CASTSGTPGYTF.

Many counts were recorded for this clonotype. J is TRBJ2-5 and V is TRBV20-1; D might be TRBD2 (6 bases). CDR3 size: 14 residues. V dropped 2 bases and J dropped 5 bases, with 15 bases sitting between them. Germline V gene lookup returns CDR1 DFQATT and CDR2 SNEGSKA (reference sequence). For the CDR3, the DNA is TGCAGTGCTAGATTCGGAGGGTCGGGGGAGACCCAGTACTTC. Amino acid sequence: CSARFGGSGETQYF.

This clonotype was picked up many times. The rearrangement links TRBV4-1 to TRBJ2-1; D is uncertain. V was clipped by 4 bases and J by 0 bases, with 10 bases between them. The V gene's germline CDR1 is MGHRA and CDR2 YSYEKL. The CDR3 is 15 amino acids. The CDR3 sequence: CASSPLPSSYNEQFF. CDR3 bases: TGCGCCAGCAGCCCGCTCCCCAGCTCCTACAATGAGCAGTTCTTC.

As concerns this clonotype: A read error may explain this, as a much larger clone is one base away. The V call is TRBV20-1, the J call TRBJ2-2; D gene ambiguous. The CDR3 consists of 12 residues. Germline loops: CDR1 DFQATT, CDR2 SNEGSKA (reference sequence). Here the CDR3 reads CSARLNAGELFF. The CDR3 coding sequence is TGCAGTGCTCGGCTGAACGCCGGGGAGCTGTTTTTT.

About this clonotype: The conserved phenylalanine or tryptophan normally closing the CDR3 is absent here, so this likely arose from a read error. The DNA of the CDR3 is TGTGCCAGCAGCTTGACACTAGCGCTCTACAATGAGCAGTTCCTC. Its protein is CASSLTLALYNEQFL. J is TRBJ2-1 and V is TRBV7-3; 7 bases match TRBD2. Germline V gives CDR1 SGHTA, CDR2 FQGTGA. J was trimmed by 3 bases and V by 3 bases; bases with no gene match: 5. The CDR3 consists of 15 residues.

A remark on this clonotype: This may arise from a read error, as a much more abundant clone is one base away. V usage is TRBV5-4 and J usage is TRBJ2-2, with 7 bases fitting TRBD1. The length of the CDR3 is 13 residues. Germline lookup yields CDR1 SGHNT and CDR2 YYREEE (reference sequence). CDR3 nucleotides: TGTGCCAGCAGTCTGACAGGGATCGGGGAGCTGCTTTTT. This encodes CASSLTGIGELLF.

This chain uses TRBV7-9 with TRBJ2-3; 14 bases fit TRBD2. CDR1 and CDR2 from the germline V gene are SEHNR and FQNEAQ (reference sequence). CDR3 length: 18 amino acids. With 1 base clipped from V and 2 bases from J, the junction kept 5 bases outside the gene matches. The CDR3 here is CASSLVLGLAGVTDTQYF. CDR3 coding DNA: TGTGCCAGCAGCTTAGTATTGGGACTAGCGGGAGTCACAGATACGCAGTATTTT.

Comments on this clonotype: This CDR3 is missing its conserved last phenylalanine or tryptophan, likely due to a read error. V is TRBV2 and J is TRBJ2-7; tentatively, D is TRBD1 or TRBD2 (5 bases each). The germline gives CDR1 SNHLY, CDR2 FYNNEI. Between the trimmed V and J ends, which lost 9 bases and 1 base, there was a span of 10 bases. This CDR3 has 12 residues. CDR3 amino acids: CASLGASYEQYL. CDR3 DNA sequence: TGTGCCAGTCTCGGGGCGTCCTACGAGCAGTACCTC.

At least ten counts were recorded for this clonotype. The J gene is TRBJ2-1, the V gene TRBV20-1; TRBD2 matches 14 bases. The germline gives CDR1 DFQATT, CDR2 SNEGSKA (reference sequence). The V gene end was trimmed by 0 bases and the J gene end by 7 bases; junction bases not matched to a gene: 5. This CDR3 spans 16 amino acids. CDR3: CSARERLAGGKNEQFF. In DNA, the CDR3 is TGCAGTGCTAGAGAAAGACTAGCGGGAGGGAAGAATGAGCAGTTCTTC.